These 3 T cell receptor beta chains originate from one sample sequenced in a study of shared clonotypes between healthy human individuals. Repertoires were generated with immunoSEQ multiplex PCR, while TCRdb's copy carries only in-frame clones and drops some. The sample has hundreds of thousands of clones, about 91% seen once; the top ten hold approximately 24%. Naive-designated CD8 cells lacked CD45RO, were positively enriched for CCR7, and omitted terminally differentiated effector memory CD45RA+ cells. Sequencing input: naive CD8+ T cells sorted from blood. These receptors were collected from a man between 25 and 39 years old in good health.

This rearrangement joins TRBV11-2 to TRBJ2-7; D not certain. The CDR3 runs to 16 residues. With 5 bases removed from V and 0 bases from J, the gap between germline ends came to 17 bases. CDR1 is SGHAT, CDR2 FQNNGV, per germline. CDR3 in amino acids: CASSPAGASSSYEQYF. The CDR3 DNA is TGTGCCAGCAGCCCTGCCGGAGCCTCCAGCTCCTACGAGCAGTACTTC.

This clone was observed a single time. The J gene is TRBJ2-3, the V gene TRBV7-9; the match to TRBD1 covers 8 bases. The CDR3 has 15 amino acids. Germline-derived CDR1 and CDR2 are SEHNR and FQNEAQ (reference sequence). V trimming: 3 bases; J trimming: 2 bases; junction bases outside the gene matches: 4. The CDR3 here is CASSFETGDTDTQYF. CDR3 DNA sequence: TGTGCCAGCAGCTTTGAGACAGGGGACACAGATACGCAGTATTTT.

This chain links TRBV5-4 with TRBJ1-2; 8 bases map to TRBD1. The CDR3 is 14 residues long. CDR1 is SGHNT and CDR2 is YYREEE in the germline V gene (reference sequence). J was trimmed by 5 bases and V by 2 bases; bases with no gene match: 5. The CDR3 loop reads CASSFPRQGYGYTF. Written as DNA, the CDR3 is TGTGCCAGCAGCTTCCCTCGACAGGGGTATGGCTACACCTTC.